This section outlines one TCR beta chain sequence together with its context. Its antigen remains unknown. The data derive from a study of CXCR3-negative and CXCR3-positive naive CD8 T cells. The wider study: The libraries together contributed 110 million to 150 million TRB reads, each supplying about 1.5 +/- 0.3 million.

Overall study results and limits: More hydrophobic TRB CDR3s occurred in CXCR3-positive than in CXCR3-negative naive cells.

5' RACE with UMI labels generated the TRB cDNA libraries. Each CDR3 protein gets one entry in TCRdb, which reprocessed the 5' RACE reads and gives no DNA. The listing contains about 150,000 distinct CDR3 sequences. Germline CDR1 reads SQVTM; CDR2 reads ANQGSEA. The CDR3 totals 12 residues. The chain is built from TRBV29-1 and TRBJ2-7; TCRdb's assignment of TRBD1 cannot be checked, as there is no DNA. Sequencing was done on a sample of naive CXCR3+ CD8+ T cells from blood. Subset reported: CD45RO-CCR7+CD27+CD95- naive CD8+ T cells expressing CXCR3 (TNR3+). This TCR came from a human donor in good health. Some clones in this sample may be carry-over from other donors' samples. The CDR3: CSVGGDAYEQYF.